This T cell receptor (beta chain) was captured in a study of cytomegalovirus exposure and HLA in healthy donors. Primers included in the PCR were 60 Vbeta and 13 Jbeta primers. Clones were sequenced by immunoSEQ multiplex PCR, and TCRdb holds only the in-frame ones, with some missing. The data show a few hundred thousand clones, 80% to 85% seen once. The germline CDR1 and CDR2 sequences are MNHEY and SVGAGI. The CDR3 is 13 amino acids. Between the trimmed V and J ends, which lost 5 bases and 1 base, there was a span of 8 bases. This TCR came from a woman aged 55-70 years in good health and CMV-seropositive. Sequenced input: PBMCs. The chain has TRBV6-5 and TRBJ1-1; D gene uncertain. Written as DNA, the CDR3 is TGTGCCAGCAGTCCCAAAAAGAACACTGAAGCTTTCTTT. Translated: CASSPKKNTEAFF.